The present T cell receptor beta chain was sequenced within a study of T cell changes during pregnancy in multiple sclerosis. There are 12 residues in the CDR3. Germline CDR1 MNHNY, CDR2 SVGAGI (reference sequence). Trimming stripped 7 bases from V and 8 bases from J, with 12 bases between. Using immunoSEQ multiplex PCR, the repertoire was profiled, and TCRdb retains in-frame clones only, with some absent. This repertoire shows some 140,000 clones, less than 97% found once; its top ten account for 0.44%. The sequence was collected from a female donor with multiple sclerosis, enrolled in a pregnancy study. V and J are TRBV6-6 and TRBJ2-1; no clear D gene. The sample in question was peripheral blood, obtained after pregnancy. The CDR3 coding sequence is TGTGCCAGCACCTCATCCTATCATGAGCAGTTCTTC. It translates to CASTSSYHEQFF.